This T cell receptor beta chain emerged from a study of vaccination effects on CD4 cells after COVID-19 (dated by TCRdb to between 2020 and 2023). About the study as a whole: To identify antigen-specific CD4+ T cell clonotypes by their expansion, the ViraFEST assay first stimulated PBMC with viral peptide pools and then applied TCR sequencing. Altogether, some ten COVID-19 convalescent patients and several SARS-CoV-2-naive healthy vaccine recipients made up the full study. Cultures from other donors in the study were sequenced with the Oncomine TCR Beta short-read assay on an Illumina iSeq 100. About 2.1 million PBMC per well were cultured in IMDM with 5% human AB serum, around 10 IU/ml IL-2 and gentamicin, plus 10 ug/ml peptides. Post-vaccine samples across the study were collected a median of 72 days after the second dose, with a range of 14 to 241. SARS-CoV-2 spike-specific CD4+ TCR repertoires from before and after mRNA vaccination were compared in COVID-19 convalescent patients and in infection-naive vaccine recipients.

This clone has just a few counts. Its cognate antigen has yet to be identified. No base quality information exists; no much larger clone differs at one position. The library came from the immunoSEQ multiplex PCR assay. DNA from the CD4+ T cells that had been cultured and isolated underwent TCR beta CDR3 sequencing. The source study handled its data this way. The analysis removed non-productive TCR sequences, trimmed reads to the CDR3 region, and retained only CDR3s that were 7 or more amino acids long. Antigen-specific clonotypes were identified with the MANAFEST web app by comparing expansion in peptide wells against reference cultures. To be called positive, a clone needed expansion at FDR<0.05 compared with the reference and with all other wells, an odds ratio greater than 5, and a frequency greater than 0.1% in two replicate wells. Cross-reactive clonotypes were defined as significantly expanded in SARS-CoV-2 spike wells and in at least one common cold coronavirus spike condition. CDR3 similarity was assessed by Levenshtein distance using the stringdist R package, and unrooted trees were constructed with ape in R 3.6.1. In TCRdb, the immuneACCESS table is reduced to in-frame sequences with V and J assigned. These tables do not hold every clone; where another copy was compared, an unresolved V gene accounts for under half, and the others remain unexplained. The DNA was the basis for D and trimming; V, J and clone size are from that table. This sample is represented by approximately 60,000 clones; 78% of them were singletons. The ten largest clonotypes hold about 4.6% of the sample.

After 10 to 11 days of culture, CD4+ T cells were isolated with the EasySep CD4+ T cell isolation kit. Participants received two doses of either the BNT162b2 or the mRNA-1273 mRNA SARS-CoV-2 vaccine. Negative nucleocapsid antibody results before and after vaccination confirmed that the healthy vaccine recipients had no prior SARS-CoV-2 infection. Half of the culture medium was replaced with fresh IL-2-containing medium on days 3 and 7. Each peptide stimulation condition was cultured in triplicate wells unless otherwise noted. Using Ficoll-Paque Plus gradient centrifugation, PBMC were separated from whole blood and then either used fresh or cryopreserved at -140C. The QIAamp micro DNA kit was used to extract genomic DNA from the cultured CD4+ T cells. What the work shows at the level of the full study, not this receptor alone: At late post-vaccination timepoints, both infection-induced and vaccine-induced clones showed marked clonal contraction, consistent with waning T cell responses. In healthy vaccine recipients, vaccine-induced clones were almost all SARS-CoV-2 mono-reactive, with only 1 of 255 being cross-reactive with common cold coronaviruses. The study was limited by a small number of convalescent patients, and early post-infection timepoints were lacking.

The sample in question was CD4+ T cells from PBMCs cultured without peptide, obtained after COVID-19 vaccination. This clonotype originated in a human donor who received a COVID-19 vaccine.

In nucleotide form, the sequence is TGTGCCAGCAGCCAGGTCACCGGGGAGCTGTTTTTT. Its translation reads: CASSQVTGELFF. The chain joins TRBV14 to TRBJ2-2, with no reliable assignment of the D segment. The CDR3 runs 12 residues from the cysteine to the phenylalanine. Just the 36-base CDR3 DNA is kept, in frame starting at base 1. V gives up 3 bases and J gives up 4 bases, and the segment between their germline ends measures 3 bases. Via the germline V gene, CDR1 is SGHDN and CDR2 FVKESK.